This entry lists 8 T cell receptor beta chains sequenced from one sample in a study of cytomegalovirus exposure and HLA in healthy donors (dated by TCRdb to about 2017). Library method: the immunoSEQ multiplex PCR assay. A mixture of 60 forward primers for TCR Vbeta segments and 13 reverse primers for TCR Jbeta segments was used in the multiplex PCR. The clones in this table, taken by TCRdb from immuneACCESS, are in-frame only. Not every clone is retained; where verified, under half of the shortfall comes from an unresolved V gene, and the cause of the rest is unknown. This sample's clone table shows 70,000 or so clones. The top ten constitute roughly 2.3% of the sample. The specimen sequenced was PBMCs. The origin of the receptors is a female donor in good health and CMV-seropositive.

The J gene is TRBJ1-1, the V gene TRBV29-1, with D uncertain. V shed 5 bases and J shed 4 bases, with 14 bases lying between them. The CDR3 has 13 residues. CDR1 is SQVTM and CDR2 is ANQGSEA in the germline V gene. CDR3 nucleotide sequence: TGCAGCGTTCGTGGATCCGACTCCACTGAAGCTTTCTTT. The encoded protein is CSVRGSDSTEAFF.

V usage is TRBV6-5 and J usage is TRBJ2-7, with D perhaps matching TRBD1 (6 bases). CDR1 is MNHEY, CDR2 SVGAGI, per germline. Trimming left V 8 bases short and J 3 bases short, with 11 bases between. This CDR3 is built from 12 residues. CDR3 sequence reads: CASWNRVYEQYF. CDR3 nucleotide sequence: TGTGCCAGCTGGAACAGGGTCTACGAGCAGTACTTC.

The DNA for the CDR3 is TGTGCCAGCAGCCTCCGCGGTGCTTATGGCTACACCTTC. This translates into CASSLRGAYGYTF. V is TRBV28 and J is TRBJ1-2; no clear D. This CDR3 is built from 13 residues. Trimming shortened V by 6 bases and J by 5 bases, and 13 bases separated the two germline ends. Per germline, CDR1 MDHEN and CDR2 SYDVKM.

CDR3 DNA: TGCGCCAGCAGCCAAGATCGGGGGACAGGGGTCTACGAGCAGTACTTC. Amino acids: CASSQDRGTGVYEQYF. J is TRBJ2-5 and V is TRBV4-3; the match to TRBD1 covers 10 bases. The J call may be in error: the DNA end matches TRBJ2-7 better. This CDR3 is built from 16 residues. The V gene's germline CDR1 is LGHNA and CDR2 YSLEER.

The V gene is TRBV6-5, the J gene TRBJ2-7, with D perhaps TRBD1 (5 bases). Germline V lookup: CDR1 MNHEY, CDR2 SVGAGI. Trimming removed 0 bases at V and 1 base at J, with 10 bases between. The CDR3 contains 15 residues. CDR3 sequence reads: CASSYSTTASYEQYF. The DNA of the CDR3 is TGTGCCAGCAGTTACTCGACGACAGCGTCCTACGAGCAGTACTTC.

CDR3 amino acids: CASSPLSEETQYF. In DNA form, the CDR3 reads TGTGCCAGCAGCCCCCTCAGCGAAGAGACCCAGTACTTC. J is TRBJ2-5 and V is TRBV7-9; no definite D call. The CDR3 runs 13 residues. The V end lost 5 bases, the J end lost 3 bases, and 10 bases lay between the germline ends. Per germline, CDR1 SEHNR and CDR2 FQNEAQ (reference sequence).

This sequence joins TRBV18 and TRBJ2-7; D ambiguous. This CDR3 contains 12 residues. Germline values: CDR1 KGHSH, CDR2 LQKENI. The V gene lost 0 bases and the J gene lost 2 bases, with 2 bases spanning the gap. CDR3 nucleotide sequence: TGTGCCAGCTCACCACCCGCCTACGAGCAGTACTTC. Protein: CASSPPAYEQYF.

The chain couples TRBV10-3 to TRBJ1-5; 7 positions agree with TRBD1. The CDR3 sequence is 13 residues long. Germline trimming cut 7 bases from V and 4 bases from J; bases unmatched to any gene: 4. In germline, CDR1 is ENHRY, CDR2 SYGVKD. In DNA form, the CDR3 reads TGTGCCATCACGGACAGGCCGAATCAGCCCCAGCATTTT. Amino acids: CAITDRPNQPQHF.